This T cell receptor beta chain originates from a study of blood T cell repertoires in COVID-19. Study details: The United States, Italy and Spain provided the acute and convalescent COVID-19 samples. From T cells, B-cell-depleted T cells, or PBMCs came the material, which was cDNA or gDNA.

The V gene lost 2 bases and the J gene lost 0 bases, with 11 bases spanning the gap. CDR1 is MNHEY, CDR2 SVGAGI, per germline. This CDR3 region has 15 residues. In the original workflow: Estimation of nucleated cell counts was performed using reference gene primer amplification. The protocol was immunoSEQ multiplex PCR, while the TCRdb copy is restricted to in-frame clones and leaves out a portion. D and trimming were read from the DNA, whereas the V and J calls and clone size are those reported in that table. The table shows 25,000 to 30,000 clones, with roughly 88% occurring only once. Material: peripheral blood. This clonotype originated in a human donor in a cohort sampled during active COVID-19. The J gene is TRBJ2-7, the V gene TRBV6-5; D may be TRBD1 (6 bases). CDR3 bases: TGTGCCAGCAGTTACCCACAGGGTGGCTCCTACGAGCAGTACTTC. It specifies CASSYPQGGSYEQYF.